Each of the 8 T cell receptor beta chains below was sequenced from the same sample in a study of memory CD4+ T cells and cytomegalovirus serostatus. TCRdb's table, derived via immunoSEQ multiplex PCR, lists solely in-frame clones and lacks some. The sample holds about 38,000 clones; around 80% are singletons and the top ten take about 5.8%. The sort gate was single viable CD3+CD4+CD8-CD45RO+ cells for memory CD4+ T cells. Sequencing was carried out using memory CD4+ T cells from blood. Every receptor here comes from an adult in good health and CMV-seropositive.

V is TRBV7-7 and J is TRBJ2-2; tentatively, D is TRBD1 (6 bases). Trimming took 0 bases from V and 6 from J, leaving 14 bases between them. The CDR3 runs 16 residues. Germline V gene sequence: CDR1 SSHAT, CDR2 FNYEAQ (reference sequence). The CDR3, as DNA: TGTGCCAGCAGCTTAGCGGGGGCCTCCCATCCCGGGGAGCTGTTTTTT. Translated, it gives CASSLAGASHPGELFF.

The chain has TRBV29-1 and TRBJ1-1; tentatively, D is TRBD1 (5 bases). The CDR3 extends over 13 amino acids. Germline V CDR1 and CDR2: SQVTM, ANQGSEA. Trimming shortened V by 7 bases and J by 0 bases, and 12 bases separated the two germline ends. CDR3 bases: TGCAGCGCCGAAGGACAAATGAACACTGAAGCTTTCTTT. As protein: CSAEGQMNTEAFF.

The V and J genes are TRBV7-3 and TRBJ2-1, with D unclear. CDR1 and CDR2 (germline): SGHTA, FQGTGA. The CDR3 runs 13 residues. The V gene lost 5 bases and the J gene lost 6 bases, with 11 bases spanning the gap. CDR3 residues: CASSPPGSNEQFF. DNA of the CDR3: TGTGCCAGCAGCCCTCCGGGCAGCAATGAGCAGTTCTTC.

This clone came up once. The chain employs TRBV18 and TRBJ2-4; D ambiguous. The CDR3 totals 16 residues. Germline CDR1 is KGHSH and CDR2 is LQKENI. V was cut by 2 bases and J by 0 bases, with 11 bases left in between. CDR3 DNA sequence: TGTGCCAGCTCACCATCCGAAACTTTAGCCAAAAACATTCAGTACTTC. Translated, it gives CASSPSETLAKNIQYF.

In its sample, this clone was seen a few times. This chain connects TRBV7-8 to TRBJ1-3; TRBD1 matches 7 bases. J gave up 0 bases and V 1 base, and 9 bases lay outside the gene matches. Germline V gives CDR1 SGHVS, CDR2 FQNEAQ. The CDR3 is 18 amino acids. The DNA for the CDR3 is TGTGCCAGCAGCTTAGGGCGACGAGGGACAGTCTCTGGAAACACCATATATTTT. Encoded protein: CASSLGRRGTVSGNTIYF.

On this clone itself: A junction end diverges from the germline sequence, so it may reflect a read error. The chain recombines TRBV28 with TRBJ1-2; 9 nucleotides agree with TRBD1. Looked up from germline, CDR1 is MDHEN and CDR2 is SYDVKM. The CDR3 covers 15 residues. In nucleotides, the CDR3 is TGTGCCAGCAGTTTCCCGACAGGGGGGAACTATAGCTACACCTTC. Its translation is CASSFPTGGNYSYTF.

For the CDR3, the DNA is TGTGCCAGCAGCTCGGGGACAGGGGGGCTATCCGTCGGCGAGCAGTACTTC. As protein: CASSSGTGGLSVGEQYF. The V and J genes are TRBV5-4 and TRBJ2-7; 11 bases agree with TRBD1. Germline CDR1 and CDR2: SGHNT and YYREEE (reference sequence). J gave up 6 bases and V 3 bases, and 14 bases lay outside the gene matches. The CDR3 is 17 residues long.

This clone occurred a few times. One end of the junction is discordant with germline, which a read error may explain. This rearrangement joins TRBV15 to TRBJ1-1; D gene ambiguous. The length of the CDR3 is 12 residues. Germline V gene lookup returns CDR1 LNHNV and CDR2 YYDKDF (reference sequence). As DNA, the CDR3 is TGTGCCACCAGCAGAGATCGCGATCAAGTGATCTTT. This sequence encodes CATSRDRDQVIF.